Described below is a single TCR beta chain sequence and its context. Its antigen is unidentified. This record comes from a study of early T cells in non-severe SARS-CoV-2 infection. Study details: Unpaired chains resulted from sequencing bulk RNA of unsorted whole blood. Study-wide points: Sequences matched to VDJdb favored anti-spike CD8 responses, while private and CD4 specificities were missed.

Attachment of unique molecular identifiers to individual cDNA molecules was performed. MiXCR, applied by TCRdb to the 5' RACE reads, yields one record per CDR3 protein. Found here are about 100,000 distinct CDR3 sequences, around 13% of them singletons; the top ten hold less than 8%. Trimming shortened V by 7 bases and J by 0 bases, and 10 bases separated the two germline ends. This CDR3 spans 14 amino acids. Germline values: CDR1 MDHEN, CDR2 SYDVKM. The source of this sequence is an adult who was a healthcare worker with PCR-confirmed SARS-CoV-2 infection or an uninfected control (not recorded which). The genes are TRBV28 and TRBJ2-4; D is undetermined. Source material: whole blood. The chain's CDR3 is CASNRELAKNIQYF. The DNA of the CDR3 is TGTGCCAGCAACCGAGAACTAGCCAAAAACATTCAGTACTTC.